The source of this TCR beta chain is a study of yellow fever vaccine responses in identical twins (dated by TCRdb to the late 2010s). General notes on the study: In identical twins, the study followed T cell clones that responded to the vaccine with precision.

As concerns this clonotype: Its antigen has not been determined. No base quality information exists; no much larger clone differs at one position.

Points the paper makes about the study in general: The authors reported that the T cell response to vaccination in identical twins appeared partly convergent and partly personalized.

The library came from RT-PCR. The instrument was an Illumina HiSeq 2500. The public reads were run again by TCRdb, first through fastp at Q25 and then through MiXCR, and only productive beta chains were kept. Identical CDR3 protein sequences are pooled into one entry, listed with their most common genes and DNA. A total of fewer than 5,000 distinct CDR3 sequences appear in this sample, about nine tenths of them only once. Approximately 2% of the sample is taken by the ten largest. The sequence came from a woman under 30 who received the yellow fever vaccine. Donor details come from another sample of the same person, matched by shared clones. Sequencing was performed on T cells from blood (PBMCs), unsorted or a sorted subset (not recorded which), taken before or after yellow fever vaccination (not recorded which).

The sequenced DNA is TGTGCCACCAGCAGAGACGGGCAAGGCAATCAGCCCCAGCATTTT. The resulting protein is CATSRDGQGNQPQHF. The sequence links TRBV15 to TRBJ1-5; no D gene call is confident. Based on the germline V gene (reference sequence), the CDR1 and CDR2 sequences are LNHNV and YYDKDF. V and J lose 0 bases and 2 bases, and a span of 8 bases separates them. From cysteine to phenylalanine, the CDR3 is 15 amino acids long. Here the CDR3 DNA is all that survives: 45 bases in frame from base 1.